Listed here are 4 T cell receptor beta chains from one sample, sequenced in a study of blood T cell repertoires in COVID-19. Only in-frame clones appear in the TCRdb table, and some are missing; sequencing was by immunoSEQ multiplex PCR. Here the sample spans 210,000 or so clones, almost 85% being singletons. Sequencing was done on a sample of peripheral blood. The source is a man in his forties or fifties with COVID-19, enrolled during active disease.

This rearrangement joins TRBV2 to TRBJ1-5; no firm D call. The CDR3 spans 13 residues. Germline V gene data show CDR1 as SNHLY and CDR2 as FYNNEI. V was clipped by 7 bases and J by 6 bases, with 13 bases between them. The CDR3, as DNA: TGTGCCAGCACCACAGAGTTTGGTCAGCCCCAGCATTTT. It codes for CASTTEFGQPQHF. Together with reference TRBV2 and TRBJ1-5, the CDR3 gives the full variable domain: EPEVTQTPSHQVTQMGQEVILRCVPISNHLYFYWYRQILGQKVEFLVSFYNNEISEKSEIFDDQFSVERPDGSNFTLKIRSTKLEDSAMYFCASTTEFGQPQHFGDGTRLSIL.

The rearrangement uses TRBV5-5 and TRBJ2-2; TRBD2 aligns across 9 bases. Trimming at V came to 4 bases and at J to 4 bases, leaving 11 bases not matched to a gene. Per the germline V gene, CDR1 is SGHKS and CDR2 is YYEKEE (reference sequence). CDR3 length: 17 residues. CDR3 amino acids: CASSHGDWTSVTGELFF. The CDR3 DNA sequence: TGTGCCAGCAGCCACGGCGACTGGACTAGCGTCACCGGGGAGCTGTTTTTT.

The rearrangement links TRBV28 to TRBJ1-2; 11 positions match TRBD1. This CDR3 has 18 residues. V lost 10 bases, J lost 4 bases, and 20 bases stayed unmatched. Germline CDR1 and CDR2: MDHEN and SYDVKM. The CDR3 sequence: CATFALGTGGTSSYGYTF. CDR3 sequence (DNA): TGTGCCACCTTCGCCCTCGGGACAGGGGGAACATCTAGCTATGGCTACACCTTC.

This clone was detected only a few times. The V gene is TRBV6-5, the J gene TRBJ2-3; 9 bases map to TRBD2. Unmatched junction bases numbered 4, after V lost 7 bases and J lost 5 bases. CDR1 MNHEY and CDR2 SVGAGI come from the germline V gene. The CDR3 length is 13 residues. In DNA, the CDR3 is TGTGCCAGCACTAGCGGGGCGAAAGATACGCAGTATTTT. Translation: CASTSGAKDTQYF.